This entry describes one TCR beta chain. The data were obtained in a study of blood T cell repertoires in COVID-19. This table comes from immunoSEQ multiplex PCR, and its TCRdb copy is limited to in-frame clones, with some not included. The sample lists 150,000 to 200,000 clones, roughly 90% occurring once. The sample was peripheral blood. This receptor was identified in a man aged 30 to 39 with COVID-19, enrolled during active disease.

CDR3 bases: TGTGCCAGCAGCCATCTAAAGGGCGGGGAGAACACTGAAGCTTTCTTT. Translated: CASSHLKGGENTEAFF. The V and J genes are TRBV4-2 and TRBJ1-1; D remains ambiguous. V was pared by 3 bases and J by 1 base, with 15 bases between. Germline V gene lookup returns CDR1 LGHNA and CDR2 YNFKEQ. The CDR3 is 16 amino acids.